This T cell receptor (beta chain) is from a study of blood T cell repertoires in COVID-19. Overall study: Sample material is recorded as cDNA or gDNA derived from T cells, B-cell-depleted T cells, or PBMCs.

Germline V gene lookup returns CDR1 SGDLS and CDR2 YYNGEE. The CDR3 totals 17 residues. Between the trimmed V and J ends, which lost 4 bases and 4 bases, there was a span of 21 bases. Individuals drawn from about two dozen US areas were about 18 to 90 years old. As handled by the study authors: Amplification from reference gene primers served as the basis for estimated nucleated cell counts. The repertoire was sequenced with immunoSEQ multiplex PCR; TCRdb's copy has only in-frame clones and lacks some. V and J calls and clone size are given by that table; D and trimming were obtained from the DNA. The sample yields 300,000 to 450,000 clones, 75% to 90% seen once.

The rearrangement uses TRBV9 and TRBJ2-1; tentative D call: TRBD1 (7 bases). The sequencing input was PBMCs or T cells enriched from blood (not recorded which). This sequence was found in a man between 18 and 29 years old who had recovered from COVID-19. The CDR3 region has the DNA TGTGCCAGCAGCCCAAGGGGAGGAGGGACAGTTTACAATGAGCAGTTCTTC. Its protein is CASSPRGGGTVYNEQFF. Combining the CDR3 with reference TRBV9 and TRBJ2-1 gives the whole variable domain DSGVTQTPKHLITATGQRVTLRCSPRSGDLSVYWYQQSLDQGLQFLIQYYNGEERAKGNILERFSAQQFPDLHSELNLSSLELGDSALYFCASSPRGGGTVYNEQFFGPGTRLTVL.